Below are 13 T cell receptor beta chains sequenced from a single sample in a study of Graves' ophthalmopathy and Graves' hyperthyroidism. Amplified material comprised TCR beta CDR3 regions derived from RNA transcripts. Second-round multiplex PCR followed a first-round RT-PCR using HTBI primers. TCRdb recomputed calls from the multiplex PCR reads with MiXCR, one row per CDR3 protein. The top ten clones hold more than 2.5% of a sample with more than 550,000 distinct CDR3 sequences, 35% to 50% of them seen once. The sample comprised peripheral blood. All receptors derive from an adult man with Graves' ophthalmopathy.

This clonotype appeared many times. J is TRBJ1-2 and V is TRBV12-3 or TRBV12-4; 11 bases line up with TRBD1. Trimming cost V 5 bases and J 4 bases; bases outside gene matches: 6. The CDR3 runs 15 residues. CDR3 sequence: CASSPGDRGSYGYTF. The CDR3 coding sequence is TGTGCCAGCAGTCCCGGGGACAGGGGGAGCTATGGCTACACCTTC.

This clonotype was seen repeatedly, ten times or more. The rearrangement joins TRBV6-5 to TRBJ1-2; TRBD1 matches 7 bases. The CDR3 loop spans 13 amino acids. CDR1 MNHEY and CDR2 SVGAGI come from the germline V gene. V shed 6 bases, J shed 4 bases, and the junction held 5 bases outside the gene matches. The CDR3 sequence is CASSWDSTYGYTF. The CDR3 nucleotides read TGTGCCAGCAGCTGGGACAGCACCTATGGCTACACCTTC.

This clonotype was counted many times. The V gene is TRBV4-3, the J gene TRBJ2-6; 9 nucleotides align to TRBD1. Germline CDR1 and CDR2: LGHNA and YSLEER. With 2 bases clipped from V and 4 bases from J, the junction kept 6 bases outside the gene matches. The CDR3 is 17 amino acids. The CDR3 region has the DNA TGCGCCAGCAGCCAACAACAGGGGGCATGGGGGGCCAACGTCCTGACTTTC. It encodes CASSQQQGAWGANVLTF.

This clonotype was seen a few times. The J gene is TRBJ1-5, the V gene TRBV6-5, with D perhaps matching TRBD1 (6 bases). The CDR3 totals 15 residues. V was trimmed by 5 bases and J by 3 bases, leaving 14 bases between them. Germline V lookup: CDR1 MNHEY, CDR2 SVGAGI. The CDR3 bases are TGTGCCAGCAGTAGGGCACAGGGAAACAATCAGCCCCAGCATTTT. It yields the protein CASSRAQGNNQPQHF.

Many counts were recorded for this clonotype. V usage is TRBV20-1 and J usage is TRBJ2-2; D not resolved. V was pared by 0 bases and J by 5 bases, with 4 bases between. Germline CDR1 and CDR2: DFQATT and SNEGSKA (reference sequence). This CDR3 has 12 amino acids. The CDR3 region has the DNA TGCAGTGCTAGAGAGGGGACCGGGGAGCTGTTTTTT. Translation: CSAREGTGELFF.

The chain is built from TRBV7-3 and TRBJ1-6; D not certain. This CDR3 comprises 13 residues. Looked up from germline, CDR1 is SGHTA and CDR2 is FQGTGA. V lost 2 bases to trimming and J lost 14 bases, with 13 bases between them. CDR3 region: CASSLHDIQALHF. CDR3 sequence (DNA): TGTGCCAGCAGCTTACACGATATTCAGGCCCTCCACTTT.

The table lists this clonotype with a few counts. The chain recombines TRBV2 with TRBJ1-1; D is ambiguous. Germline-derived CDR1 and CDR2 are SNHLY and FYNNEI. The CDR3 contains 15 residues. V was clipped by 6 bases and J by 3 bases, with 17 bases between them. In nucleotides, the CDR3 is TGTGCCAGCAGCCAAGATTCTGGACCGGACACTGAAGCTTTCTTT. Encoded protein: CASSQDSGPDTEAFF.

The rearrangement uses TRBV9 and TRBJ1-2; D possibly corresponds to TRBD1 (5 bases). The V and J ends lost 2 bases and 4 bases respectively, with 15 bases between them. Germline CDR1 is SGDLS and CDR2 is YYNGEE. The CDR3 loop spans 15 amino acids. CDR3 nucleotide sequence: TGTGCCAGCAGCGTCTCCGGGACGGGGCCCTATGGCTACACCTTC. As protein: CASSVSGTGPYGYTF.

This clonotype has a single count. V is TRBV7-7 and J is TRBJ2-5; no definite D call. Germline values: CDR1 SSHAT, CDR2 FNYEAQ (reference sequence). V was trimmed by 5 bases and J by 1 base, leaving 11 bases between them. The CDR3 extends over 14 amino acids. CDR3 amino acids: CASSAHPGQETQYF. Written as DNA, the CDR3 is TGTGCCAGCAGCGCCCATCCAGGCCAAGAGACCCAGTACTTC.

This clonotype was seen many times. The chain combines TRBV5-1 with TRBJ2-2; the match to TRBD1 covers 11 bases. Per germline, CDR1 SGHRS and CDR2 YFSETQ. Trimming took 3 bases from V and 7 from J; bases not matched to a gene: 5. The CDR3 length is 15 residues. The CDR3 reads CASSSGQGARGELFF. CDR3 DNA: TGCGCCAGCAGCTCAGGACAGGGGGCGCGCGGGGAGCTGTTTTTT.

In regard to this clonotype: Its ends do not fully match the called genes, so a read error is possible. In nucleotides, the CDR3 is TGCGGCGTTGGACAGGGGGCGGGGGAGCAGTACTTC. Its protein is CGVGQGAGEQYF. The J gene is TRBJ2-7, the V gene TRBV29-1, with 11 bases lining up with TRBD1. CDR1 is SQVTM, CDR2 ANQGSEA, per germline. This CDR3 is built from 12 residues.

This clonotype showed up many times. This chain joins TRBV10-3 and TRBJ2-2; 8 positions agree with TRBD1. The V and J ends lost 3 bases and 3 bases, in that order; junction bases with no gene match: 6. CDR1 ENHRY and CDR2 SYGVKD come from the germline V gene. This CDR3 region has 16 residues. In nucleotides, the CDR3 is TGTGCCATCAGTGAACTTCCGGACAGGGACACCGGGGAGCTGTTTTTT. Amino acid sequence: CAISELPDRDTGELFF.

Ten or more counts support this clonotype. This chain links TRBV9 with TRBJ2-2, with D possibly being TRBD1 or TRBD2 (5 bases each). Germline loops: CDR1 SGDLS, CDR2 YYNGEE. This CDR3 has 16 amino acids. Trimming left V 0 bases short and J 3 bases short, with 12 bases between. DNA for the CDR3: TGTGCCAGCAGCGTAGGGTTCAGGGAGCACACCGGGGAGCTGTTTTTT. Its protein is CASSVGFREHTGELFF.